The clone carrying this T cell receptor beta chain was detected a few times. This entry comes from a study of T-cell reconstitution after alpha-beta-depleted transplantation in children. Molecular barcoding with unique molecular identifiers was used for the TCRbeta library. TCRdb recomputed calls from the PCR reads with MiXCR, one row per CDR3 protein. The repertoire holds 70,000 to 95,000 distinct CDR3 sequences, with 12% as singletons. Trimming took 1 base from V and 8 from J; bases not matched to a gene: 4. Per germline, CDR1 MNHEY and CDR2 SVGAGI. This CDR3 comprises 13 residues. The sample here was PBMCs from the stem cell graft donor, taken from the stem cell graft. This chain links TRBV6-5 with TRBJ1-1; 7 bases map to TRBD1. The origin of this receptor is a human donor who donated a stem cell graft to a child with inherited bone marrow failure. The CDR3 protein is CASSYFQGGEAFF. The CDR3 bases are TGTGCCAGCAGTTACTTTCAGGGGGGAGAAGCTTTCTTT.